The 30 T cell receptor beta chains below come from one sample, sequenced in a study of cytomegalovirus exposure and HLA in healthy donors. Assay used: immunoSEQ multiplex PCR; TCRdb lists only in-frame clones, some missing. The sample yields tens of thousands of clones, about 89% seen once. Sequencing was done on a sample of PBMCs. The receptors stem from a young man in good health and CMV-seronegative.

The chain links TRBV7-2 to TRBJ2-1; 7 bases match TRBD2. Losses at the gene ends were 1 base for V and 2 bases for J; bases not matched to a gene: 8. Germline V gives CDR1 SGHTA, CDR2 FQGNSA. CDR3 length: 17 residues. The CDR3 spells CASSLVFGGSTYNEQFF. The DNA for the CDR3 is TGTGCCAGCAGCTTAGTATTCGGCGGGAGCACCTACAATGAGCAGTTCTTC.

J is TRBJ2-3 and V is TRBV28; TRBD2 aligns across 16 bases. V dropped 4 bases and J dropped 5; count of bases not matched to a gene: 6. Germline loops: CDR1 MDHEN, CDR2 SYDVKM. This CDR3 region has 17 residues. Here the CDR3 reads CASSSGLAGGRGDTQYF. The CDR3 DNA follows: TGTGCCAGCAGTTCGGGACTAGCGGGAGGGCGGGGAGATACGCAGTATTTT.

The V call is TRBV11-2, the J call TRBJ2-5, with TRBD2 matching 11 bases. The CDR3 sequence is 15 residues long. Germline loops: CDR1 SGHAT, CDR2 FQNNGV. J gave up 5 bases and V 2 bases, and 4 bases lay outside the gene matches. This chain's CDR3 is CASSLTSGSGETQYF. CDR3 sequence (DNA): TGTGCCAGCAGCTTAACTAGCGGGAGCGGGGAGACCCAGTACTTC.

The chain uses TRBV19 and TRBJ1-2; TRBD1 might be the D (6 bases). V was trimmed by 9 bases and J by 4 bases, leaving 18 bases between them. This CDR3 region has 14 residues. Germline CDR1 is LNHDA and CDR2 is SQIVND (reference sequence). The CDR3 nucleotides read TGTGCCAGCCACGAGAAGGACAGACTCTATGGCTACACCTTC. Encoded protein: CASHEKDRLYGYTF.

The chain recombines TRBV11-3 with TRBJ2-7; 9 nucleotides align to TRBD1. CDR1 is SGHNT, CDR2 YENEEA, per germline. V was clipped by 5 bases and J by 5 bases; unmatched bases: 7. This CDR3 contains 14 residues. CDR3 protein: CASSVTGTGNEQYF. In DNA, the CDR3 is TGTGCCAGCAGCGTAACCGGGACAGGGAACGAGCAGTACTTC. The full variable domain, rest sourced from reference TRBV11-3 and TRBJ2-7, is EAGVVQSPRYKIIEKKQPVAFWCNPISGHNTLYWYLQNLGQGPELLIRYENEEAVDDSQLPKDRFSAERLKGVDSTLKIQPAELGDSAVYLCASSVTGTGNEQYFGPGTRLTVT.

The chain links TRBV30 to TRBJ2-3; 16 positions agree with TRBD2. V shed 3 bases, J shed 3 bases, and the junction held 3 bases outside the gene matches. From germline, CDR1 is GTSNPN and CDR2 SVGIG (reference sequence). This CDR3 region has 16 residues. The DNA of the CDR3 is TGTGCCTGGAGCGCGGGACTAGCGGGAGGGACAGATACGCAGTATTTT. As protein: CAWSAGLAGGTDTQYF.

The J gene is TRBJ2-7, the V gene TRBV19; 14 bases line up with TRBD2. Trimming removed 4 bases from V and 7 bases from J; junction bases left unmatched: 9. The V gene's germline CDR1 is LNHDA and CDR2 SQIVND (reference sequence). The CDR3 sequence is 16 residues long. The CDR3 DNA is TGTGCCAGTAGTACGCTCGGACTAGCGGGAGGAGTAGAGCAGTACTTC. It encodes CASSTLGLAGGVEQYF.

This chain uses TRBV19 with TRBJ2-1, with TRBD2 identical over 9 bases. CDR1 and CDR2 (germline): LNHDA, SQIVND (reference sequence). The CDR3 is 15 residues long. V lost 4 bases, J lost 5 bases, and 6 bases stayed unmatched. CDR3 sequence reads: CASSRIAGVNNEQFF. The CDR3, as DNA: TGTGCCAGTAGTAGAATAGCGGGAGTTAACAATGAGCAGTTCTTC.

The V call is TRBV9, the J call TRBJ2-2; TRBD2 matches at 8 bases. The V segment lost 0 bases and the J segment 4 bases; nucleotides outside the gene matches: 5. Germline values: CDR1 SGDLS, CDR2 YYNGEE. This CDR3 is 16 amino acids long. The CDR3 bases are TGTGCCAGCAGCGTAGGGGCGGGAGGCCCCACCGGGGAGCTGTTTTTT. Amino acid sequence: CASSVGAGGPTGELFF.

This chain joins TRBV6-6 and TRBJ1-2; 8 bases line up with TRBD1. The CDR3 is made up of 14 amino acids. Germline V gene data show CDR1 as MNHNY and CDR2 as SVGAGI (reference sequence). V shed 3 bases, J shed 4 bases, and the junction held 4 bases outside the gene matches. The CDR3 DNA is TGTGCCAGCAGTTATTCAGGGGGCGGCTATGGCTACACCTTC. Translated: CASSYSGGGYGYTF.

The rearrangement uses TRBV29-1 and TRBJ2-7; 7 bases line up with TRBD1. With V trimmed by 5 bases and J by 2 bases, 3 bases remained unmatched. The CDR3 has 12 residues. Germline assignment: CDR1 SQVTM and CDR2 ANQGSEA. CDR3 DNA: TGCAGCGTTCCGACAGGGCCCTACGAGCAGTACTTC. Its protein is CSVPTGPYEQYF.

In the case of this clone: This CDR3 is missing its conserved last phenylalanine or tryptophan, likely due to a read error. No DNA is shown, since the ends of the CDR3 on it are uncertain; the CDR3 is the one TCRdb lists. The rearrangement joins TRBV19 to TRBJ1-1; the table's D call, TRBD1, was not checked against the DNA. With termini counted, the CDR3 has 11 amino acids. Germline assignment: CDR1 LNHDA and CDR2 SQIVND (reference sequence). CDR3 residues: CASYGQGGGWL.

The V call is TRBV19, the J call TRBJ1-1; D gene uncertain. This CDR3 contains 14 residues. Trimming stripped 5 bases from V and 1 base from J, with 11 bases between. Looked up from germline, CDR1 is LNHDA and CDR2 is SQIVND (reference sequence). CDR3 amino acids: CASSPQSSNTEAFF. DNA of the CDR3: TGTGCCAGTAGTCCCCAATCATCGAACACTGAAGCTTTCTTT.

The chain recombines TRBV19 with TRBJ2-5, with 7 bases lining up with TRBD2. Germline-derived CDR1 and CDR2 are LNHDA and SQIVND (reference sequence). The CDR3 consists of 15 residues. The V and J ends lost 8 bases and 5 bases, in that order; junction bases with no gene match: 14. CDR3 bases: TGTGCCAGTCAGGGAGGGGTTGCTACGCTGGAGACCCAGTACTTC. Translation: CASQGGVATLETQYF. Combining the CDR3 with reference TRBV19 and TRBJ2-5 gives the whole variable domain DGGITQSPKYLFRKEGQNVTLSCEQNLNHDAMYWYRQDPGQGLRLIYYSQIVNDFQKGDIAEGYSVSREKKESFPLTVTSAQKNPTAFYLCASQGGVATLETQYFGPGTRLLVL.

J is TRBJ2-3 and V is TRBV7-3, with a possible D match to TRBD2 (6 bases). CDR1 is SGHTA and CDR2 is FQGTGA in the germline V gene. Trimming took 2 bases from V and 0 from J, leaving 18 bases between them. CDR3 size: 18 residues. CDR3 bases: TGTGCCAGCAGCTTAGACGGGGGAAGGTGGGGGAGCACAGATACGCAGTATTTT. This translates into CASSLDGGRWGSTDTQYF. Combining the CDR3 with reference TRBV7-3 and TRBJ2-3 gives the whole variable domain GAGVSQTPSNKVTEKGKYVELRCDPISGHTALYWYRQSLGQGPEFLIYFQGTGAADDSGLPNDRFFAVRPEGSVSTLKIQRTERGDSAVYLCASSLDGGRWGSTDTQYFGPGTRLTVL.

The genes are TRBV7-9 and TRBJ1-2; D not certain. The ends were cut back, 8 bases at V and 8 bases at J, with 21 bases in the middle. This CDR3 is built from 14 residues. Germline CDR1 is SEHNR and CDR2 is FQNEAQ (reference sequence). CDR3 amino acids: CASSLESVGGGYTF. The CDR3 DNA reads as TGTGCCAGCTCCCTGGAAAGTGTAGGCGGGGGCTACACCTTC.

The V and J genes are TRBV5-4 and TRBJ2-7; 7 positions agree with TRBD2. From germline, CDR1 is SGHNT and CDR2 YYREEE (reference sequence). J was trimmed by 0 bases and V by 0 bases; bases with no gene match: 9. This CDR3 is built from 17 residues. The CDR3 DNA follows: TGTGCCAGCAGCTTGGGTCTAGCGGCTAAGAGCTCCTACGAGCAGTACTTC. Amino acid sequence: CASSLGLAAKSSYEQYF.

The chain uses TRBV19 and TRBJ1-1, with D maybe TRBD1 (6 bases). This CDR3 has 14 residues. Trimming pared 7 bases from V and 1 base from J, leaving 13 bases between. Per the germline V gene, CDR1 is LNHDA and CDR2 is SQIVND (reference sequence). The CDR3 loop reads CASNPGTPNTEAFF. CDR3 coding DNA: TGTGCCAGTAACCCTGGGACACCGAACACTGAAGCTTTCTTT.

The table lists this clone with a few counts. This chain uses TRBV7-9 with TRBJ1-1; 7 bases are shared with TRBD1. Germline assignment: CDR1 SEHNR and CDR2 FQNEAQ (reference sequence). J was trimmed by 4 bases and V by 9 bases; bases with no gene match: 14. The CDR3 spans 15 residues. As DNA, the CDR3 is TGTGCCAGTCGGAGGTCGGGACAGATAATCACTGAAGCTTTCTTT. Translated: CASRRSGQIITEAFF.

The gene calls are TRBV6-5 and TRBJ2-3, with TRBD1 matching 9 bases. Germline assignment: CDR1 MNHEY and CDR2 SVGAGI. CDR3 length: 16 amino acids. With 0 bases clipped from V and 3 bases from J, the junction kept 4 bases outside the gene matches. CDR3 in DNA: TGTGCCAGCAGTTACTCGCCGGGACAGGGTACAGATACGCAGTATTTT. This translates into CASSYSPGQGTDTQYF.

The rearrangement joins TRBV29-1 to TRBJ1-1; 7 nucleotides agree with TRBD1. CDR3 length: 12 amino acids. Trimming took 7 bases from V and 1 from J; bases not matched to a gene: 3. CDR1 is SQVTM and CDR2 is ANQGSEA in the germline V gene. CDR3 DNA sequence: TGCAGCGCTCAGGGGGGGAACACTGAAGCTTTCTTT. It is translated as CSAQGGNTEAFF.

J is TRBJ2-7 and V is TRBV19; 8 bases map to TRBD2. Germline CDR1 and CDR2: LNHDA and SQIVND (reference sequence). The CDR3 covers 16 residues. The V and J ends lost 2 bases and 3 bases, in that order; junction bases with no gene match: 9. CDR3 region: CASSISSSGSYYEQYF. CDR3 nucleotide sequence: TGTGCCAGTAGTATAAGCTCCAGCGGGAGTTACTACGAGCAGTACTTC. Full variable domain (rest looked up from reference TRBV19 and TRBJ2-7): DGGITQSPKYLFRKEGQNVTLSCEQNLNHDAMYWYRQDPGQGLRLIYYSQIVNDFQKGDIAEGYSVSREKKESFPLTVTSAQKNPTAFYLCASSISSSGSYYEQYFGPGTRLTVT.

The chain has TRBV5-8 and TRBJ1-2; perhaps TRBD1 as D (5 bases). V lost 0 bases to trimming and J lost 7 bases, with 10 bases between them. This CDR3 region has 13 residues. CDR1 and CDR2 from the germline V gene are SGHTS and YDEGEE. The CDR3 DNA reads as TGTGCCAGCAGCTTGGGACAGCGGGGTGGCTACACCTTC. Translation: CASSLGQRGGYTF.

This sequence joins TRBV27 and TRBJ1-5; maybe TRBD1 (6 bases). CDR3 length: 15 amino acids. The V end lost 7 bases, the J end lost 5 bases, and 18 bases lay between the germline ends. CDR1 and CDR2 from the germline V gene are MNHEY and SMNVEV (reference sequence). CDR3 in DNA: TGTGCCAGCAAGGGCACAGGGTTGGGCCATCAGCCCCAGCATTTT. It codes for CASKGTGLGHQPQHF.

By its share, this clone is medium-sized. This chain joins TRBV14 and TRBJ1-2; 9 bases match TRBD1. V lost 0 bases, J lost 5 bases, and 7 bases stayed unmatched. The CDR3 loop spans 16 amino acids. The germline V gene encodes CDR1 SGHDN and CDR2 FVKESK. CDR3 DNA sequence: TGTGCCAGCAGCCAAGAGGACAGGGGACTTGTTTATGGCTACACCTTC. This encodes CASSQEDRGLVYGYTF.

J is TRBJ1-2 and V is TRBV6-5; D is unclear. CDR3 size: 15 residues. The ends were cut back, 0 bases at V and 5 bases at J, with 13 bases in the middle. Germline assignment: CDR1 MNHEY and CDR2 SVGAGI. The CDR3 DNA follows: TGTGCCAGCAGTTACTCAGTAAGAGAGGTTTATGGCTACACCTTC. Translation gives CASSYSVREVYGYTF.

The V call is TRBV30, the J call TRBJ1-4; TRBD1 might be the D (5 bases). The CDR3 has 13 amino acids. CDR1 is GTSNPN, CDR2 SVGIG, per germline (reference sequence). The ends were cut back, 2 bases at V and 8 bases at J, with 12 bases in the middle. The CDR3 sequence is CAWSRRQPEKLFF. Written as DNA, the CDR3 is TGTGCCTGGAGTCGGAGACAGCCGGAAAAACTGTTTTTT.

The chain recombines TRBV28 with TRBJ2-3, with TRBD1 matching over 10 bases. Germline V gene lookup returns CDR1 MDHEN and CDR2 SYDVKM. The CDR3 covers 16 residues. Trimming removed 6 bases from V and 2 bases from J; junction bases left unmatched: 8. For the CDR3, the DNA is TGTGCCAGCAGCGCCCAGACAGGGGGCCTCACAGATACGCAGTATTTT. This translates into CASSAQTGGLTDTQYF.

The chain couples TRBV30 to TRBJ1-2; D remains ambiguous. Germline loops: CDR1 GTSNPN, CDR2 SVGIG (reference sequence). V lost 2 bases, J lost 6 bases, and 16 bases lay in between. The CDR3 runs to 14 residues. The CDR3 spells CAWSFWSLSDGYTF. The CDR3 DNA reads as TGTGCCTGGAGTTTTTGGTCTCTTTCAGATGGCTACACCTTC.

The rearrangement uses TRBV7-9 and TRBJ2-7; 7 positions match TRBD1. V was pared by 6 bases and J by 5 bases, with 7 bases of the junction left unmatched. This CDR3 region has 13 residues. Germline lookup yields CDR1 SEHNR and CDR2 FQNEAQ (reference sequence). Written as DNA, the CDR3 is TGTGCCAGCAGTTCCATGACAGGGAACGAGCAGTACTTC. Protein: CASSSMTGNEQYF.